This T cell receptor (beta chain) was obtained from a study of cytotoxic CD8 clonotypes in ibrutinib-treated CLL. The V end lost 5 bases, the J end lost 5 bases, and 18 bases lay between the germline ends. CDR1 SEHNR and CDR2 FQNEAQ come from the germline V gene (reference sequence). The CDR3 is 15 amino acids. TCRdb's copy holds only in-frame clones and misses some; the assay was immunoSEQ multiplex PCR. The data contain some 150,000 clones, roughly 80% of them singletons. This sequence was found in a human donor with chronic lymphocytic leukemia. The chain uses TRBV7-9 and TRBJ1-1, with unresolved D. Sequencing used PBMCs, obtained after 12 months of ibrutinib treatment. The CDR3 spells CASSEGGSMGTEAFF. CDR3 nucleotides: TGTGCCAGCAGCGAGGGTGGCAGCATGGGGACTGAAGCTTTCTTT.